The clone carrying this T cell receptor (beta chain) was recorded only once. Other nucleotide sequences from this sample produce the same CDR3. This record belongs to a study of blood T cell repertoires in COVID-19. Profiling relied on immunoSEQ multiplex PCR, and the TCRdb table lists in-frame clones only, not all of them. The repertoire has 300,000 to 350,000 clones, approximately 86% of them found once; the top ten carry approximately 9.4%. The germline V gene encodes CDR1 SGHRS and CDR2 YFSETQ. The CDR3 is made up of 14 amino acids. The junction had 7 bases not matched to a gene; V was cut back by 4 bases and J by 7 bases.

The chain uses TRBV5-1 and TRBJ1-5; 8 bases are a match to TRBD1. The source is a man younger than 45 with COVID-19, enrolled during active disease. Sequenced material: peripheral blood. CDR3 in DNA: TGCGCCAGCAGCCCAGGGACAGGTAACCAGCCCCAGCATTTT. Protein product: CASSPGTGNQPQHF.